The source of this T cell receptor beta chain is a study of T-cell reconstitution after alpha-beta-depleted transplantation in children. Study-wide results and limits: At around two months after transplant, the alpha-beta T cells were reportedly derived from several hundred expanded clones that came from non-depleted graft cells.

This clonotype was seen only a few times. Its antigen is as yet unknown. Unique molecular identifiers tagged the TCRbeta library. In TCRdb, the PCR reads were re-called with MiXCR into one record per CDR3 protein. The table lists about 460,000 distinct CDR3 sequences, 11% of them singletons. Source: PBMCs, mostly from graft donor cells, taken 180 days after TCRalphabeta/CD19-depleted stem cell transplant. The receptor was isolated from a female patient under 10 years old who had a stem cell transplant for aplastic anemia, so the T cells may come from the graft donor.

CDR3 residues: CASSELGQSNQPQHF. CDR3 bases: TGTGCCAGCAGTGAACTAGGACAGAGTAATCAGCCCCAGCATTTT. The chain links TRBV2 to TRBJ1-5, with TRBD1 as a possible D gene (6 bases). CDR3 size: 15 residues. Germline assignment: CDR1 SNHLY and CDR2 FYNNEI. Deletions cut 2 bases from V and 4 bases from J, with 12 bases between. Looking up the rest from reference TRBV2 and TRBJ1-5 gives the full variable domain: EPEVTQTPSHQVTQMGQEVILRCVPISNHLYFYWYRQILGQKVEFLVSFYNNEISEKSEIFDDQFSVERPDGSNFTLKIRSTKLEDSAMYFCASSELGQSNQPQHFGDGTRLSIL.